Presented here are 30 T cell receptor beta chains from one specimen sequenced in a study of regulatory and conventional T cells in RAG deficiency. Assay: immunoSEQ multiplex PCR; the TCRdb copy retains only in-frame clones and omits some. The sample has about 29,000 clones, about 96% seen once. Conventional CD4+ T cells were sorted from blood as CD25-low CD127-high cells. This sample also appeared in a second study, on regulatory T cells. That source notes: Amplification used 52 TRBV primers and 13 TRBJ primers.

The sample comprised CD25- CD4+ T cells sorted from blood. All receptors come from a human donor in good health.

This clone showed up just a few times. The rearrangement joins TRBV6-1 to TRBJ1-4; D is possibly TRBD1 (6 bases). The CDR3 length is 14 residues. The V gene's germline CDR1 is MNHNS and CDR2 SASEGT. Trimming removed 10 bases from V and 1 base from J, with 13 bases in between. CDR3 sequence reads: CATNPTGTNEKLFF. The CDR3 bases are TGTGCCACCAATCCGACAGGAACTAATGAAAAACTGTTTTTT.

This clone was found once. This chain uses TRBV28 with TRBJ1-6; no reliable D call. This CDR3 is 16 amino acids long. The germline CDR1 and CDR2 sequences are MDHEN and SYDVKM. Between the trimmed V and J ends, which lost 3 bases and 2 bases, there was a span of 11 bases. The DNA for the CDR3 is TGTGCCAGCAGTTTCAATCTGAGTCCCTATAATTCACCCCTCCACTTT. Translating it yields CASSFNLSPYNSPLHF.

The chain carries TRBV25-1 and TRBJ1-2; 7 bases are shared with TRBD1. After removal of 4 bases from V and 5 bases from J, the junction contained 1 base not matched to a gene. This CDR3 region has 12 residues. CDR1 and CDR2 from the germline V gene are MGHDK and SYGVNS. DNA for the CDR3: TGTGCCAGCAGTGGACAGGGTTATGGCTACACCTTC. It translates to CASSGQGYGYTF.

The gene calls are TRBV19 and TRBJ1-1; D is uncertain. V was pared by 3 bases and J by 8 bases, with 19 bases between. The CDR3 runs 15 residues. The germline CDR1 and CDR2 sequences are LNHDA and SQIVND (reference sequence). This CDR3 reads CASSIGDVDLKEAFF. Here the CDR3 DNA reads TGTGCCAGTAGTATCGGAGACGTCGATCTCAAGGAAGCTTTCTTT.

The rearrangement uses TRBV5-6 and TRBJ1-1; D is undetermined. Germline-derived CDR1 and CDR2 are SGHDT and YYEEEE. The CDR3 has 13 residues. Trimming took off 3 bases at V and 2 bases at J, with 8 bases between the two ends. CDR3 DNA: TGTGCCAGCAGCTCGACACTTAACACTGAAGCTTTCTTT. Amino acids: CASSSTLNTEAFF.

V is TRBV28 and J is TRBJ1-5; unclear D gene. V dropped 7 bases and J dropped 4 bases, with 14 bases sitting between them. In germline, CDR1 is MDHEN, CDR2 SYDVKM. The CDR3 is 14 residues long. The CDR3 DNA is TGTGCCAGCACCGGAGGAACAGCGAATCAGCCCCAGCATTTT. The encoded protein is CASTGGTANQPQHF.

This CDR3 reads CASSLVGEVYEQYF. The CDR3 DNA sequence: TGTGCCAGCAGCTTGGTAGGGGAGGTCTACGAGCAGTACTTC. This chain connects TRBV5-6 to TRBJ2-7; weak D call: TRBD2 (6 bases). The germline V gene has CDR1 SGHDT and CDR2 YYEEEE. The V end was cut by 0 bases, the J end by 3 bases, with 10 bases between. This CDR3 is built from 14 residues.

This clone is a singleton in its sample. This sequence joins TRBV7-9 and TRBJ1-6; 8 bases align to TRBD1. Germline V gene data show CDR1 as SEHNR and CDR2 as FQNEAQ (reference sequence). V gave up 6 bases and J gave up 4 bases; unmatched junction bases: 5. The CDR3 has 15 residues. CDR3: CASRYDRGYNSPLHF. CDR3 DNA: TGTGCCAGCAGATACGACAGGGGTTATAATTCACCCCTCCACTTT.

V usage is TRBV6-5 and J usage is TRBJ2-7, with 7 bases matching TRBD1. The germline V gene has CDR1 MNHEY and CDR2 SVGAGI. V trimming: 8 bases; J trimming: 5 bases; junction bases outside the gene matches: 9. This CDR3 is built from 13 residues. The CDR3 coding sequence is TGTGCCAGCGGATACAGGGGCGGCCACGAGCAGTACTTC. As protein: CASGYRGGHEQYF.

The chain carries TRBV19 and TRBJ2-1; TRBD2 is a possible D gene (5 bases). The CDR3 consists of 14 residues. V shed 7 bases and J shed 5 bases, with 15 bases lying between them. Germline V gene sequence: CDR1 LNHDA, CDR2 SQIVND (reference sequence). The CDR3: CASTREIRDNEQFF. The CDR3 DNA reads TGTGCCAGTACGAGGGAAATAAGGGACAATGAGCAGTTCTTC.

The chain carries TRBV7-9 and TRBJ2-5, with 9 bases lining up with TRBD1. V lost 2 bases and J lost 5; bases outside the gene matches: 3. There are 14 residues in the CDR3. Per the germline V gene, CDR1 is SEHNR and CDR2 is FQNEAQ (reference sequence). The CDR3 nucleotides read TGTGCCAGCAGCTTAATACAGGGGGCTGAGACCCAGTACTTC. Protein product: CASSLIQGAETQYF.

The table lists this clone with a count of one. The chain carries TRBV5-4 and TRBJ2-7; D might be TRBD2 (7 bases). Germline CDR1 SGHNT, CDR2 YYREEE (reference sequence). The V and J ends lost 2 bases and 3 bases respectively, with 15 bases between them. This CDR3 is built from 15 residues. The CDR3, as DNA: TGTGCCAGCAGCTTCCCGGAGGGGGGGGGCTACGAGCAGTACTTC. It translates to CASSFPEGGGYEQYF.

The J gene is TRBJ1-6, the V gene TRBV5-1; TRBD1 matches 10 bases. J lost 10 bases, V lost 7 bases, and 14 bases had no gene match. The length of the CDR3 is 16 residues. The germline CDR1 and CDR2 sequences are SGHRS and YFSETQ. The CDR3, as DNA: TGCGCCAGCCGAACGTACTCCGGGACAGGGGAATCACCCCTCCACTTT. Residues: CASRTYSGTGESPLHF.

The chain combines TRBV6-5 with TRBJ1-2; 7 nucleotides line up with TRBD1. This CDR3 has 14 amino acids. Trimming at V came to 2 bases and at J to 5 bases, leaving 5 bases not matched to a gene. Germline lookup yields CDR1 MNHEY and CDR2 SVGAGI. For the CDR3, the DNA is TGTGCCAGCAGTTACGGGGGACAGAGTTATGGCTACACCTTC. Amino acids: CASSYGGQSYGYTF.

V usage is TRBV2 and J usage is TRBJ2-1; 9 positions match TRBD1. Germline CDR1 is SNHLY and CDR2 is FYNNEI. V dropped 6 bases and J dropped 3; count of bases not matched to a gene: 3. This CDR3 contains 14 residues. In nucleotides, the CDR3 is TGTGCCAGCAGCGGGACAGGGTTCTACAATGAGCAGTTCTTC. It is translated as CASSGTGFYNEQFF.

About this clone itself: Its ends do not fully match the called genes, so a read error is possible. The J gene is TRBJ2-1, the V gene TRBV7-7; 7 bases match TRBD2. Germline-derived CDR1 and CDR2 are SSHAT and FNYEAQ (reference sequence). The CDR3 is 14 residues long. CDR3 region: CASSSGLAYNEQFF. The CDR3 DNA reads TGTGCTAGCAGCTCTGGACTAGCCTACAATGAGCAGTTCTTC.

The J gene is TRBJ2-7, the V gene TRBV4-1; a weak D match, TRBD1 (7 bases). CDR1 is MGHRA, CDR2 YSYEKL, per germline. The CDR3 sequence is 17 residues long. Trimming left V 0 bases short and J 5 bases short, with 20 bases between. CDR3 nucleotides: TGCGCCAGCAGCCAAGAGGACCAGGGGGGAGGTGTCAACGAGCAGTACTTC. Translation: CASSQEDQGGGVNEQYF.

The chain couples TRBV11-2 to TRBJ1-2; a weak D match, TRBD1 (6 bases). The CDR3 has 14 residues. Trimming took 5 bases from V and 4 from J, leaving 14 bases between them. Germline lookup yields CDR1 SGHAT and CDR2 FQNNGV. The DNA for the CDR3 is TGTGCCAGCAGCACCCGAACAGGGAGCTATGGCTACACCTTC. It encodes CASSTRTGSYGYTF.

Concerning this clone itself: The junction shows a germline mismatch at one end, possibly a read error. This sample also contains other DNA sequences that code for the same CDR3. The rearrangement joins TRBV11-2 to TRBJ2-7; 7 bases are shared with TRBD2. CDR1 and CDR2 (germline): SGHAT, FQNNGV. CDR3 length: 14 residues. CDR3 amino acids: CASSLVGWGGEQYF. For the CDR3, the DNA is TGTGCCAGCAGCTTAGTAGGTTGGGGGGGAGAGCAATACTTC.

This chain connects TRBV7-9 to TRBJ2-1, with TRBD2 as a possible D gene (5 bases). This CDR3 has 12 residues. The germline V gene has CDR1 SEHNR and CDR2 FQNEAQ (reference sequence). Trimming pared 8 bases from V and 0 bases from J, leaving 5 bases between. The CDR3 sequence: CASGSSYNEQFF. As DNA, the CDR3 is TGTGCCAGCGGGAGCTCCTACAATGAGCAGTTCTTC.

The V gene is TRBV5-1, the J gene TRBJ1-1; 7 bases fit TRBD1. The trim removed 4 bases at V and 0 bases at J, leaving 9 bases unmatched. The CDR3 contains 16 residues. CDR1 and CDR2 (germline): SGHRS, YFSETQ. The CDR3 bases are TGCGCCAGCAGCCTAGACCCACAGGGGATGAACACTGAAGCTTTCTTT. Translated: CASSLDPQGMNTEAFF. Full variable domain (rest looked up from reference TRBV5-1 and TRBJ1-1): KAGVTQTPRYLIKTRGQQVTLSCSPISGHRSVSWYQQTPGQGLQFLFEYFSETQRNKGNFPGRFSGRQFSNSRSEMNVSTLELGDSALYLCASSLDPQGMNTEAFFGQGTRLTVV.

This chain joins TRBV6-5 and TRBJ1-5, with 8 bases fitting TRBD1. V was pared by 2 bases and J by 7 bases, with 7 bases of the junction left unmatched. Per germline, CDR1 MNHEY and CDR2 SVGAGI. The CDR3 runs 15 residues. The DNA for the CDR3 is TGTGCCAGCAGTTACACGACAGGGGCCGACCAGCCCCAGCATTTT. It specifies CASSYTTGADQPQHF.

The chain joins TRBV6-5 to TRBJ2-7, with 12 bases fitting TRBD1. The V segment lost 6 bases and the J segment 5 bases; nucleotides outside the gene matches: 2. Germline assignment: CDR1 MNHEY and CDR2 SVGAGI. The CDR3 spans 13 residues. The CDR3 DNA is TGTGCCAGCAGCTGGGACAGGGGGCACGAGCAGTACTTC. This gives the protein CASSWDRGHEQYF.

This chain links TRBV10-3 with TRBJ2-7; 8 bases are shared with TRBD1. This CDR3 spans 14 amino acids. Germline V gene sequence: CDR1 ENHRY, CDR2 SYGVKD. With 0 bases clipped from V and 3 bases from J, the junction kept 1 base outside the gene matches. For the CDR3, the DNA is TGTGCCATCAGTGAGTCAGGGACAGGCTACGAGCAGTACTTC. Translating it yields CAISESGTGYEQYF.

CDR3 residues: CASSLEGPGGSYEQYF. The CDR3 DNA reads TGTGCCAGCAGCTTAGAGGGCCCCGGGGGCTCCTACGAGCAGTACTTC. The V and J genes are TRBV7-8 and TRBJ2-7; perhaps TRBD2 as D (6 bases). The CDR3 length is 16 residues. Between the trimmed V and J ends, which lost 1 base and 0 bases, there was a span of 13 bases. Germline CDR1 reads SGHVS; CDR2 reads FQNEAQ.

V and J are TRBV19 and TRBJ2-7, with 8 bases fitting TRBD1. CDR1 is LNHDA and CDR2 is SQIVND in the germline V gene (reference sequence). V dropped 4 bases and J dropped 4; count of bases not matched to a gene: 9. This CDR3 contains 15 residues. The DNA for the CDR3 is TGTGCCAGTAGTAACTCCCCCGGGACAGGATACGAGCAGTACTTC. Amino acids: CASSNSPGTGYEQYF.

V and J are TRBV5-6 and TRBJ2-5; 12 positions match TRBD1. J lost 1 base, V lost 3 bases, and 13 bases had no gene match. From germline, CDR1 is SGHDT and CDR2 YYEEEE. The CDR3 spans 19 residues. The DNA of the CDR3 is TGTGCCAGCAGCTGGGACAGGGGGCCATTCGTTAGGAGCCAAGAGACCCAGTACTTC. This gives the protein CASSWDRGPFVRSQETQYF.

The V call is TRBV18, the J call TRBJ2-7; TRBD2 matches at 8 bases. The trim removed 6 bases at V and 2 bases at J, leaving 6 bases unmatched. The CDR3 loop spans 14 amino acids. Germline V CDR1 and CDR2: KGHSH, LQKENI. CDR3 protein: CASSGGGTTYEQYF. CDR3 in DNA: TGTGCCAGCTCCGGCGGGGGGACTACCTACGAGCAGTACTTC.

This clone occurred a few times. The rearrangement uses TRBV21-1 and TRBJ1-4; TRBD1 is taken as the D call from the table, unchecked against the DNA. TRBV21-1 is labeled a pseudogene. This CDR3 has 17 residues. Written as DNA, the CDR3 is TGTGCCAGCCCCTACTACGGACAGGGTACAACTAATGAAAAACTGTTTTTT. It specifies CASPYYGQGTTNEKLFF.

The chain is built from TRBV6-1 and TRBJ1-4; TRBD1 aligns across 7 bases. V lost 7 bases and J lost 3; bases outside the gene matches: 8. Germline V gives CDR1 MNHNS, CDR2 SASEGT. The CDR3 sequence is 15 residues long. The CDR3: CASIQRQGSNEKLFF. The CDR3, as DNA: TGTGCCAGCATTCAGAGACAGGGCTCTAATGAAAAACTGTTTTTT.